These 5 T cell receptor beta chains originate from one sample sequenced in a study of T cell repertoires in cytomegalovirus infection. Each CDR3 protein gets one entry after TCRdb re-called the reads with MiXCR. Of a few hundred thousand distinct CDR3 sequences detected, over 35% appear once; the ten largest clones hold about 46%. For these TCRs, the target antigens are not known. Material: cultured PBMCs, obtained from culture after CMV antigen stimulation. The receptors were gathered from a human donor in good health (CMV status not recorded). Some clones in this sample may be carry-over from other donors' samples.

This clonotype was seen only once. This CDR3 reads CASSHDGNYGYTF. As DNA, the CDR3 is TGTGCCAGCAGTCACGACGGCAACTATGGCTACACCTTC. J is TRBJ1-2 and V is TRBV7-6; no clear D. V lost 6 bases to trimming and J lost 2 bases, with 10 bases between them. The germline V gene encodes CDR1 SGHVS and CDR2 FNYEAQ. This CDR3 is built from 13 residues.

This chain joins TRBV6-2 or TRBV6-3 and TRBJ2-3; D is perhaps TRBD2 (6 bases). The germline V and J ends were trimmed by 6 bases and 7 bases, with 11 bases remaining between them. The germline V gene has CDR1 MNHEY and CDR2 SVGEGT. The CDR3 loop spans 12 amino acids. CDR3 bases: TGTGCCAGCAGAACCGGGAGTCATACGCAGTATTTT. It translates to CASRTGSHTQYF.

This clonotype appeared many times. The V gene is TRBV7-8, the J gene TRBJ2-5; 8 bases line up with TRBD2. This CDR3 is built from 15 residues. Looked up from germline, CDR1 is SGHVS and CDR2 is FQNEAQ. V was pared by 6 bases and J by 5 bases, with 11 bases of the junction left unmatched. This chain's CDR3 is CASRLLGGRPETQYF. CDR3 coding DNA: TGTGCCAGCAGACTGCTTGGCGGGAGGCCGGAGACCCAGTACTTC. The full variable domain, with the rest looked up from reference TRBV7-8 and TRBJ2-5, is GAGVSQSPRYKVAKRGQDVALRCDPISGHVSLFWYQQALGQGPEFLTYFQNEAQLDKSGLPSDRFFAERPEGSVSTLKIQRTQQEDSAVYLCASRLLGGRPETQYFGPGTRLLVL.

As DNA, the CDR3 is TGTGCCAGCAGTTACTCTTTAAGCGGGGAGCTGTTTTTT. Encoded protein: CASSYSLSGELFF. The J gene is TRBJ2-2, the V gene TRBV6-2 or TRBV6-3; D not resolved. Per germline, CDR1 MNHEY and CDR2 SVGEGT. V was pared by 0 bases and J by 7 bases, with 6 bases between. The CDR3 spans 13 residues.

The rearrangement joins TRBV7-4 to TRBJ2-5; 8 nucleotides align to TRBD1. V lost 5 bases to trimming and J lost 4 bases; unmatched junction nucleotides: 15. There are 17 residues in the CDR3. The germline V gene encodes CDR1 SGHVT and CDR2 SQSDAQ. CDR3 amino acids: CASSPTDRVLLLETQYF. CDR3 sequence (DNA): TGTGCCAGCAGCCCCACGGACAGGGTCTTACTATTAGAGACCCAGTACTTC.